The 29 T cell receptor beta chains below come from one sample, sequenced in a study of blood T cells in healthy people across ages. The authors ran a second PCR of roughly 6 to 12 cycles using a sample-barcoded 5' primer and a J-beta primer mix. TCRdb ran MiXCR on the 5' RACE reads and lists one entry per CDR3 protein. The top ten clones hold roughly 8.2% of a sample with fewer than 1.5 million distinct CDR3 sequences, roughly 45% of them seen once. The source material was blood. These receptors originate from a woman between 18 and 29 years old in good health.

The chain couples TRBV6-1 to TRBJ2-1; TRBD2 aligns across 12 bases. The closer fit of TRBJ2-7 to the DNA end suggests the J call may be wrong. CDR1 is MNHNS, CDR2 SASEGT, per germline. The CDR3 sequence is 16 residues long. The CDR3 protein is CASRTSGSLTYNEQYF. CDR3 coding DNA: TGTGCCAGCAGGACTAGCGGGAGCCTTACCTACAATGAGCAGTACTTC.

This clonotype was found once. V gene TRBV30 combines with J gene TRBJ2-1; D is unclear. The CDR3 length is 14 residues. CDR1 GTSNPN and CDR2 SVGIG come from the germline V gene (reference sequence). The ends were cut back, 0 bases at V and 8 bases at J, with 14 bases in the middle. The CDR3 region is CAWSVPRLPDEQFF. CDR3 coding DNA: TGTGCCTGGAGTGTACCCCGTCTGCCGGATGAGCAGTTCTTC.

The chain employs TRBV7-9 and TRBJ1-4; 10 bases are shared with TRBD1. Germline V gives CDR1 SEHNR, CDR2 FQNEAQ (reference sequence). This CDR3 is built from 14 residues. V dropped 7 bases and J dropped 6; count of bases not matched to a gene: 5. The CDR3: CASTDRGLDEKLFF. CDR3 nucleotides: TGTGCCAGCACCGACAGGGGGCTGGATGAAAAACTGTTTTTT.

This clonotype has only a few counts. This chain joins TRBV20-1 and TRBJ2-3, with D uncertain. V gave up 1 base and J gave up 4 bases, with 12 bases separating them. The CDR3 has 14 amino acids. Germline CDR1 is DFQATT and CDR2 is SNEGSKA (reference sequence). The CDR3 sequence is CSARADVKADTQYF. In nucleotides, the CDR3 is TGCAGTGCTAGAGCAGATGTTAAGGCAGATACGCAGTATTTT.

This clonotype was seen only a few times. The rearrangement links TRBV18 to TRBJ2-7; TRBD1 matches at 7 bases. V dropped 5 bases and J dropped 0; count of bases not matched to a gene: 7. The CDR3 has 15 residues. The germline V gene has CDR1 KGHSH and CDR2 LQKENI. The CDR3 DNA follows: TGTGCCAGCTCAGCATGGGACAGTAGCTCCTACGAGCAGTACTTC. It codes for CASSAWDSSSYEQYF.

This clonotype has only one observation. As DNA, the CDR3 is TGCAGTGCTGAGGGTTTTAGCAATCAGCCCCAGCATTTT. It translates to CSAEGFSNQPQHF. V and J are TRBV20-1 and TRBJ1-5, with D unclear. V dropped 5 bases and J dropped 0 bases, with 8 bases sitting between them. The CDR3 covers 13 residues. CDR1 is DFQATT, CDR2 SNEGSKA, per germline (reference sequence).

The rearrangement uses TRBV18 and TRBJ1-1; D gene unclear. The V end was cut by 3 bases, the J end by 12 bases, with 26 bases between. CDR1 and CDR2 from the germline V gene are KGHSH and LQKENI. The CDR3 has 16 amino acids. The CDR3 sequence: CASSPRISGQSGESFF. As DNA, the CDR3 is TGTGCCAGCTCACCCCGAATCTCCGGCCAGAGCGGAGAGTCTTTCTTT.

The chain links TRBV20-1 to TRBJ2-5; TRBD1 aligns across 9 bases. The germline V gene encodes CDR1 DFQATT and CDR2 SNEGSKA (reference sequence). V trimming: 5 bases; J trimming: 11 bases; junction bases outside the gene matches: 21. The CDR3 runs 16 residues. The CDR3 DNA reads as TGCAGTGCTTGCTCCACCGGGACAGGGAGGAGGGATGAGCAGTACTTC. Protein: CSACSTGTGRRDEQYF.

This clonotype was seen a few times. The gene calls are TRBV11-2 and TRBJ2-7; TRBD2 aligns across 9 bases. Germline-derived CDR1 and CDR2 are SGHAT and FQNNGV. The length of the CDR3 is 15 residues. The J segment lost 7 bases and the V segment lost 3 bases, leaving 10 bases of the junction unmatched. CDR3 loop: CASSFAGGLGNEQYF. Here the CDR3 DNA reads TGTGCCAGCAGCTTCGCGGGAGGGCTGGGCAATGAGCAGTACTTC. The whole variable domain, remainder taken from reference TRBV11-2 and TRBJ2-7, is EAGVAQSPRYKIIEKRQSVAFWCNPISGHATLYWYQQILGQGPKLLIQFQNNGVVDDSQLPKDRFSAERLKGVDSTLKIQPAKLEDSAVYLCASSFAGGLGNEQYFGPGTRLTVT.

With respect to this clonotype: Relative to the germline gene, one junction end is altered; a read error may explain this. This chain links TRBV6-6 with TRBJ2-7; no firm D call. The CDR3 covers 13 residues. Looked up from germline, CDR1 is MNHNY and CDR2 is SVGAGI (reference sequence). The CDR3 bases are TGTGCCTGCAGTCCAAAGACCACGCACGAGCAGTACTTC. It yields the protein CACSPKTTHEQYF.

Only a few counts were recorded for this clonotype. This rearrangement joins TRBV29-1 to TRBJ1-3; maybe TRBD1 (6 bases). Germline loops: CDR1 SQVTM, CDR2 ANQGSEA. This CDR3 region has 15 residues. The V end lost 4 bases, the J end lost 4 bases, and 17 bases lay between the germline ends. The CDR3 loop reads CSVAPGDVAGNTIYF. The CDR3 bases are TGCAGCGTTGCCCCAGGGGATGTGGCGGGAAACACCATATATTTT.

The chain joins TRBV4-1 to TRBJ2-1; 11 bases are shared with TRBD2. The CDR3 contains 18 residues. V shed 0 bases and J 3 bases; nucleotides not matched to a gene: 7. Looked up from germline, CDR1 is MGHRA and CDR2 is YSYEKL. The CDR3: CASSQDPGLAAGYNEQFF. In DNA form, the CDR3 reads TGCGCCAGCAGCCAAGATCCGGGACTAGCGGCTGGCTACAATGAGCAGTTCTTC.

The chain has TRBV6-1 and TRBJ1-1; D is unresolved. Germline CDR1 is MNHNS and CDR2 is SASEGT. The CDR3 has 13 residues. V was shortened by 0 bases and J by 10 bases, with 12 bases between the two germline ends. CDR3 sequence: CASSEASPRGAFF. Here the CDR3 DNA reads TGTGCCAGCAGTGAAGCGTCTCCCCGTGGAGCTTTCTTT.

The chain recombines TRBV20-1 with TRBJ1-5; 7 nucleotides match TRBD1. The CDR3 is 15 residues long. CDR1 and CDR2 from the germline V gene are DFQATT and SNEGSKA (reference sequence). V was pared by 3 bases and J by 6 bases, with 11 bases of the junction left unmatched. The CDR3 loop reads CSARNVPGGRQPQHF. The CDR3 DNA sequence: TGCAGTGCTAGGAACGTGCCAGGGGGGCGTCAGCCCCAGCATTTT.

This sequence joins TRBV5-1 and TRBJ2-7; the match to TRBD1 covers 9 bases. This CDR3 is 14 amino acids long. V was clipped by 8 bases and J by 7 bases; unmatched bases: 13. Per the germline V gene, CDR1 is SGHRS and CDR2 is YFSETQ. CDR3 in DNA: TGCGCCAGTAGCCGGGAACAGGGGGCCGGGGAGCAGTACTTC. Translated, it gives CASSREQGAGEQYF.

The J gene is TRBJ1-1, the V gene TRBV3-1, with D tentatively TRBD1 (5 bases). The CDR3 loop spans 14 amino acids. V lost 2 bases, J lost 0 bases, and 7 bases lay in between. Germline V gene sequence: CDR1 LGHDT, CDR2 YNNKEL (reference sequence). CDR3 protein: CASSQFRVNTEAFF. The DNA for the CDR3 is TGTGCCAGCAGCCAATTCAGGGTGAACACTGAAGCTTTCTTT.

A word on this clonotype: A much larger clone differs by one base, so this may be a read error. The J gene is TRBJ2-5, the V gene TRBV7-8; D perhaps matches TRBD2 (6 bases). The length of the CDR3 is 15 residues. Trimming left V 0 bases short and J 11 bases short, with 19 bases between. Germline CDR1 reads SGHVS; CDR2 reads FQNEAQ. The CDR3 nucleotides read TGTGCCAGCAGCTTAGCTGGAGGGCCCAACAATGAGCAGTACTTC. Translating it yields CASSLAGGPNNEQYF.

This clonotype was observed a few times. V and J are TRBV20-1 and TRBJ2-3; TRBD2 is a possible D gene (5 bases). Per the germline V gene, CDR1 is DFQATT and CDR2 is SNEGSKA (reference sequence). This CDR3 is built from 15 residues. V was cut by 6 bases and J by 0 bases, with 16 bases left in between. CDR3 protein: CSARMGESSTDTQYF. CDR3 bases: TGCAGTGCCAGGATGGGAGAGTCTAGCACAGATACGCAGTATTTT.

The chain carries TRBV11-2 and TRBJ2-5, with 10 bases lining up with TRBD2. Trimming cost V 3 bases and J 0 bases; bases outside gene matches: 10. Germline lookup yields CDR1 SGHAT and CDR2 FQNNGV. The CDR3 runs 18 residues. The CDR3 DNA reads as TGTGCCAGCAGCTTGGCTCTAGCGGGGGCCTTAGACCAAGAGACCCAGTACTTC. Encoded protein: CASSLALAGALDQETQYF.

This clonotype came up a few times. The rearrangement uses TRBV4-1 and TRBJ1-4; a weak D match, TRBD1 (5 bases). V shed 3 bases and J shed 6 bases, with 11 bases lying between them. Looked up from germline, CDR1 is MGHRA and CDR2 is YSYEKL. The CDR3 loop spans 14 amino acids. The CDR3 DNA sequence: TGCGCCAGCAGCCAGGACGGGACTTATGAAAAACTGTTTTTT. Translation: CASSQDGTYEKLFF.

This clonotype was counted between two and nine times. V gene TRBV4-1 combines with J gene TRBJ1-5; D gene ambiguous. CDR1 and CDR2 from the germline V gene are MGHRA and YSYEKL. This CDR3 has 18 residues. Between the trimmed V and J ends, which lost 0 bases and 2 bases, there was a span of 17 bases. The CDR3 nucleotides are TGCGCCAGCAGCCAAGAGGGAGTCGGGTTGGAAGGCAATCAGCCCCAGCATTTT. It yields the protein CASSQEGVGLEGNQPQHF.

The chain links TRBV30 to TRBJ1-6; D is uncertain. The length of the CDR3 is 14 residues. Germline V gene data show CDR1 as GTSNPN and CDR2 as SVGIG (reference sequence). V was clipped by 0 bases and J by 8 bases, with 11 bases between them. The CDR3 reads CAWSVMFEDSPLHF. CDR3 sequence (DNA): TGTGCCTGGAGTGTAATGTTTGAGGATTCACCCCTCCACTTT.

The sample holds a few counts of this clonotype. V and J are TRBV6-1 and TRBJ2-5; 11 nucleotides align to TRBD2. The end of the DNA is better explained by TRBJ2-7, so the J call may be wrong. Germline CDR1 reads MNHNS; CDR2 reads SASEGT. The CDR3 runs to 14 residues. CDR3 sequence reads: CASRLGLADYEQYF. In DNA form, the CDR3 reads TGTGCCAGCAGATTGGGACTAGCGGACTACGAGCAGTACTTC.

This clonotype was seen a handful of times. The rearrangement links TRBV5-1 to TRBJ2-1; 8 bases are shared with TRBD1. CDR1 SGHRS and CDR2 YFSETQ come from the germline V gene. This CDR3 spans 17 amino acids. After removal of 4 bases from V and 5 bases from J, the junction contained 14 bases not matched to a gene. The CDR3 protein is CASSLLYTGTGDNEQFF. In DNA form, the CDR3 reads TGCGCCAGCAGCCTACTATACACCGGGACAGGAGACAATGAGCAGTTCTTC.

CDR3 DNA sequence: TGTGCCAGCAGTACCGGACTAGCGGGAGGGTTGCACAATGAGCAGTTCTTC. This sequence encodes CASSTGLAGGLHNEQFF. The rearrangement uses TRBV12-3 or TRBV12-4 and TRBJ2-1, with 15 positions matching TRBD2. Trimming took 5 bases from V and 5 from J; bases not matched to a gene: 7. The CDR3 is made up of 17 amino acids.

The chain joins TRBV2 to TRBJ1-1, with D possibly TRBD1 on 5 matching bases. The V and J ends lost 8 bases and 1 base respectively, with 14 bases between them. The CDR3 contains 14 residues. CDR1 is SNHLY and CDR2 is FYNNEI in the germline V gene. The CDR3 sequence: CASGAEGPNTEAFF. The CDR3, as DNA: TGTGCCAGCGGGGCTGAGGGGCCGAACACTGAAGCTTTCTTT.

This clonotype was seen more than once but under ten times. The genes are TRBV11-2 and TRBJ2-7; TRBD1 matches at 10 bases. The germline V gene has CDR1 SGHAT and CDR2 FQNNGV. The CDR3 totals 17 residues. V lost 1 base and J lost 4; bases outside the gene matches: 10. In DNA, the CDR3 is TGTGCCAGCAGCTTAGGGGCTCCGGGACAGGGGTGGTACGAGCAGTACTTC. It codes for CASSLGAPGQGWYEQYF.

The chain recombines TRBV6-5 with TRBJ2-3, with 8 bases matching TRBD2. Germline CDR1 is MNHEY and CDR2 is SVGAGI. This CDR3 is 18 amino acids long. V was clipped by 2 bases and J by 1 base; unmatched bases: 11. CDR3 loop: CASSYGRGVHLGTDTQYF. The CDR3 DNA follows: TGTGCCAGCAGTTACGGGCGGGGGGTGCACCTCGGCACAGATACGCAGTATTTT.

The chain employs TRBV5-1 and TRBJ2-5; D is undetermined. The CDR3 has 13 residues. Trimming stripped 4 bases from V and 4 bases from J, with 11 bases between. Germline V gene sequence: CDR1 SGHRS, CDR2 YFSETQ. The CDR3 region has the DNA TGCGCCAGCAGCGTACTGGCCGCAGAGACCCAGTACTTC. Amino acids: CASSVLAAETQYF.